Below are 30 T cell receptor beta chains sequenced from a single sample in a study of tumor-infiltrating lymphocytes in primary liver carcinoma. Both blood RNA, taken from unsorted whole blood, and germline DNA were extracted. Making TCR beta cDNA involved around 500 ng total RNA and a constant-region primer. TCR beta libraries came from three nested multiplex PCR rounds using slightly modified ARM-PCR. TRBV1-TRBV30 forward primers and a C-beta reverse primer were used in the first two PCR rounds, which each ran for 9 to 10 cycles. TCRdb called the multiplex PCR reads again in MiXCR, with one record for every CDR3 protein. The sample lists approximately 330,000 distinct CDR3 sequences; less than 70% were seen once. The sequenced material came from peripheral blood. These receptors came from a man aged 40-50 years with primary liver carcinoma and hepatitis B virus infection.

This sequence joins TRBV14 and TRBJ2-5; 9 bases line up with TRBD1. With V trimmed by 1 base and J by 6 bases, 3 bases remained unmatched. The CDR3 contains 14 residues. CDR1 is SGHDN and CDR2 is FVKESK in the germline V gene. CDR3 region: CASSQGQGGQTQYF. Written as DNA, the CDR3 is TGTGCCAGCAGCCAAGGACAGGGGGGGCAGACCCAGTACTTC.

With respect to this clonotype: An end of the junction does not agree with germline; a read error may underlie this. The chain has TRBV11-2 and TRBJ2-3; D gene unclear. There are 16 residues in the CDR3. Per the germline V gene, CDR1 is SGHAT and CDR2 is FQNNGV. The CDR3 DNA sequence: TGTGTCAGCAGCGAAACACGGGCGATTAGCACAGATACGCAGTATTTT. As protein: CVSSETRAISTDTQYF.

The chain is built from TRBV6-5 and TRBJ1-1; D not certain. Germline V lookup: CDR1 MNHEY, CDR2 SVGAGI. V lost 5 bases, J lost 4 bases, and 11 bases lay in between. There are 13 residues in the CDR3. The CDR3 region is CASSEGHATEAFF. CDR3 in DNA: TGTGCCAGCAGTGAAGGGCATGCCACTGAAGCTTTCTTT.

The table lists this clonotype with many counts. CDR3 in amino acids: CASSQEGYAKNIQYF. The DNA for the CDR3 is TGCGCCAGCAGCCAAGAAGGTTACGCCAAAAACATTCAGTACTTC. The J gene is TRBJ2-4, the V gene TRBV4-3; D not certain. The CDR3 extends over 15 amino acids. Germline V gene data show CDR1 as LGHNA and CDR2 as YSLEER. Trimming removed 0 bases from V and 1 base from J, with 7 bases in between.

This clonotype was picked up a small number of times. One base away lies a much larger clone, so this may be a sequencing read error. This chain joins TRBV4-2 and TRBJ1-4; D is uncertain. Germline V lookup: CDR1 LGHNA, CDR2 YNFKEQ. V was clipped by 4 bases and J by 8 bases, with 14 bases between them. The CDR3 consists of 14 residues. This chain's CDR3 is CASSRADEQEKLFF. The DNA for the CDR3 is TGTGCCAGCAGCCGGGCGGATGAACAGGAAAAACTGTTTTTT.

This clonotype was seen repeatedly, ten times or more. J is TRBJ2-3 and V is TRBV4-1; D ambiguous. The V gene's germline CDR1 is MGHRA and CDR2 YSYEKL. This CDR3 spans 16 amino acids. V was pared by 0 bases and J by 2 bases, with 12 bases between. For the CDR3, the DNA is TGCGCCAGCAGCCAAGATCCAGGCCGTTCCACAGATACGCAGTATTTT. Amino acid sequence: CASSQDPGRSTDTQYF.

This chain connects TRBV6-6 to TRBJ1-3; the D gene is possibly TRBD1 (6 bases). This CDR3 is 17 amino acids long. The V gene lost 2 bases and the J gene lost 0 bases, with 14 bases spanning the gap. Germline assignment: CDR1 MNHNY and CDR2 SVGAGI (reference sequence). CDR3 nucleotide sequence: TGTGCCAGCAGTTACGGGGGCAGCCCGAGCTCTGGAAACACCATATATTTT. It yields the protein CASSYGGSPSSGNTIYF.

Comments on this clonotype: Because the CDR3 is missing its conserved closing phenylalanine or tryptophan, this is likely a read error. This sequence joins TRBV6-5 and TRBJ2-5; no firm D call. The CDR3 spans 14 residues. Deletions cut 0 bases from V and 2 bases from J, with 7 bases between. Germline V gene lookup returns CDR1 MNHEY and CDR2 SVGAGI. CDR3 sequence (DNA): TGTGCCAGCAGTTACTCGACCGGACAAGAGACCCAGTACTTA. Translating it yields CASSYSTGQETQYL.

Worth noting for this clonotype: The junction does not match germline at one end; this may be a read error. V and J are TRBV11-3 and TRBJ2-7, with D possibly being TRBD1 (6 bases). Germline-derived CDR1 and CDR2 are SGHNT and YENEEA. The CDR3 length is 13 residues. CDR3 DNA: TGTGTCAGCAGCTTAGCGACAGGTACCGAACAGTACTTC. This sequence encodes CVSSLATGTEQYF.

There are many counts of this clonotype. V is TRBV6-1 and J is TRBJ2-1; D is undetermined. With 10 bases removed from V and 0 bases from J, the gap between germline ends came to 10 bases. The CDR3 extends over 13 amino acids. Germline CDR1 reads MNHNS; CDR2 reads SASEGT. The CDR3 nucleotides read TGTGCCACTAGAGGCAGCTCCTACAATGAGCAGTTCTTC. Protein: CATRGSSYNEQFF.

This clonotype was seen only once. A much larger clone sits a single nucleotide away, making a read error possible. The chain is built from TRBV10-3 and TRBJ2-3; possibly TRBD2 for D (6 bases). Looked up from germline, CDR1 is ENHRY and CDR2 is SYGVKD. CDR3 size: 13 residues. The CDR3 sequence is CATAPGERDMQYF. The CDR3 DNA follows: TGTGCCACCGCTCCGGGAGAGCGAGATATGCAGTATTTT.

V is TRBV10-2 and J is TRBJ2-5; D gene unclear. The V gene's germline CDR1 is WSHSY and CDR2 SAAADI. The CDR3 covers 12 residues. V was clipped by 7 bases and J by 1 base, with 7 bases between them. CDR3 protein: CASMEFQETQYF. In DNA, the CDR3 is TGCGCCAGCATGGAATTCCAAGAGACCCAGTACTTC.

This clonotype was seen many times. The chain couples TRBV11-2 to TRBJ2-3; TRBD2 aligns across 14 bases. V dropped 5 bases and J dropped 4; count of bases not matched to a gene: 5. The CDR3 extends over 16 amino acids. Germline assignment: CDR1 SGHAT and CDR2 FQNNGV. CDR3 nucleotides: TGTGCCAGCAGCACGGGACTAGCGGGAGCAGCAGATACGCAGTATTTT. Its translation is CASSTGLAGAADTQYF.

On this clonotype: A much larger clonotype is one base distant, so this may be a read error. The chain has TRBV6-2 or TRBV6-3 and TRBJ1-3; maybe TRBD1 (5 bases). Trimming removed 9 bases at V and 0 bases at J, with 12 bases between. CDR3 length equals 14 residues. Germline V gene sequence: CDR1 MNHEY, CDR2 SVGEGT. The CDR3 region is CARRRDVSGNTIYF. CDR3 in DNA: TGTGCCAGAAGGCGGGACGTCTCTGGAAACACCATATATTTT.

This clonotype occurred a few times. The chain combines TRBV5-1 with TRBJ1-6, with 12 bases aligning to TRBD1. CDR1 is SGHRS, CDR2 YFSETQ, per germline. Trimming took 0 bases from V and 7 from J; bases not matched to a gene: 2. The CDR3 consists of 16 residues. The CDR3 is CASSLAGTGGNSPLHF. The DNA of the CDR3 is TGCGCCAGCAGCTTGGCTGGGACAGGGGGCAATTCACCCCTCCACTTT.

This clonotype was found many times. CDR3 residues: CASSLTGNEAFF. The CDR3 coding sequence is TGTGCCAGCAGCTTAACGGGGAATGAAGCTTTCTTT. The rearrangement links TRBV7-9 to TRBJ1-1; D is ambiguous. Per the germline V gene, CDR1 is SEHNR and CDR2 is FQNEAQ (reference sequence). The CDR3 sequence is 12 residues long. Trimming took off 2 bases at V and 7 bases at J, with 8 bases between the two ends.

This clonotype was counted only a few times. The V gene is TRBV14, the J gene TRBJ2-7; unclear D gene. CDR1 SGHDN and CDR2 FVKESK come from the germline V gene. The CDR3 has 14 residues. The V gene lost 0 bases and the J gene lost 6 bases, with 12 bases spanning the gap. The CDR3 coding sequence is TGTGCCAGCAGCCAAGACCTTGGGCAGACCGAGCAGTACTTC. It yields the protein CASSQDLGQTEQYF.

The sample holds a few counts of this clonotype. The chain combines TRBV2 with TRBJ2-4; 8 nucleotides align to TRBD1. The V segment lost 7 bases and the J segment 8 bases; nucleotides outside the gene matches: 10. The CDR3 is made up of 14 amino acids. Germline CDR1 reads SNHLY; CDR2 reads FYNNEI. CDR3 coding DNA: TGTGCCAGCACCGAACAGGGGGTTAGAGACATTCAGTACTTC. Its protein product is CASTEQGVRDIQYF.

As to this clonotype: An end of the junction differs from the germline gene, which may be a read error. This chain links TRBV11-2 with TRBJ1-1; D ambiguous. Germline assignment: CDR1 SGHAT and CDR2 FQNNGV. This CDR3 spans 15 amino acids. CDR3 sequence (DNA): TGTGCCAACAGCGGAGGGTTGGGTGAGGGCACTGAAGTTTTCTTT. As protein: CANSGGLGEGTEVFF.

This clonotype has a single count. The chain carries TRBV5-1 and TRBJ2-7, with a weak D call TRBD2 (5 bases). V was shortened by 2 bases and J by 3 bases, with 15 bases between the two germline ends. The CDR3 sequence is 15 residues long. Germline CDR1 and CDR2: SGHRS and YFSETQ. CDR3 sequence reads: CASSLVEAARYEQYF. Written as DNA, the CDR3 is TGCGCCAGCAGCTTAGTAGAAGCGGCTCGCTACGAGCAGTACTTC.

A note on this clonotype: Just one base apart from a much larger clone, this may be a read error. Because the CDR3 is missing its conserved closing phenylalanine or tryptophan, this is likely a read error. The chain joins TRBV6-6 to TRBJ2-1; tentative D call: TRBD2 (5 bases). Per germline, CDR1 MNHNY and CDR2 SVGAGI (reference sequence). The V end was cut by 7 bases, the J end by 8 bases, with 12 bases between. The CDR3 runs 12 residues. The CDR3 is CASNTEGYEQFL. CDR3 DNA sequence: TGTGCCAGCAATACCGAGGGCTATGAGCAGTTCTTG.

A note on this clonotype: One end of the junction does not line up with germline, which may come from a read error. The V and J genes are TRBV11-2 and TRBJ2-7, with D unresolved. Germline loops: CDR1 SGHAT, CDR2 FQNNGV. The CDR3 is made up of 12 amino acids. The CDR3 spells CASSRSGVEQYF. The CDR3 bases are TGTGCCAGCAGTCGGTCAGGCGTGGAGCAGTATTTC.

This clonotype was recorded at least ten times. The genes are TRBV12-3 or TRBV12-4 and TRBJ1-5; no clear D gene. Trimming took off 5 bases at V and 0 bases at J, with 14 bases between the two ends. This CDR3 has 16 amino acids. The CDR3 here is CASSTWASYSNQPQHF. CDR3 bases: TGTGCCAGCAGTACCTGGGCCTCTTATAGCAATCAGCCCCAGCATTTT.

The V call is TRBV6-5, the J call TRBJ2-7; D call uncertain. This CDR3 is built from 11 residues. Germline values: CDR1 MNHEY, CDR2 SVGAGI. With 7 bases removed from V and 7 bases from J, the gap between germline ends came to 11 bases. The CDR3: CASMLETEQYF. The DNA of the CDR3 is TGTGCCAGCATGTTGGAAACAGAGCAGTACTTC.

This clonotype was counted between two and nine times. A much more abundant neighbour one base away suggests this may be a read error. The chain has TRBV5-4 and TRBJ1-1; possibly TRBD1 for D (6 bases). Germline CDR1 and CDR2: SGHNT and YYREEE (reference sequence). V gave up 4 bases and J gave up 0 bases, with 16 bases separating them. The CDR3 spans 16 residues. The CDR3: CASSPTSGAMNTEAFF. CDR3 DNA sequence: TGTGCCAGCAGCCCCACCTCAGGGGCAATGAACACTGAAGCTTTCTTT. The variable domain in full, completed from reference TRBV5-4 and TRBJ1-1, reads ETGVTQSPTHLIKTRGQQVTLRCSSQSGHNTVSWYQQALGQGPQFIFQYYREEENGRGNFPPRFSGLQFPNYSSELNVNALELDDSALYLCASSPTSGAMNTEAFFGQGTRLTVV.

A note on this clonotype: This may stem from a read error, because a much larger clone lies one nucleotide away. The chain employs TRBV6-5 and TRBJ2-3; D remains ambiguous. The CDR3 loop spans 12 amino acids. Germline loops: CDR1 MNHEY, CDR2 SVGAGI. V lost 6 bases to trimming and J lost 5 bases, with 9 bases between them. CDR3 nucleotides: TGTGCCAGCAGGGCCAACATAGATACGCAGTATTTT. It yields the protein CASRANIDTQYF.

V gene TRBV28 combines with J gene TRBJ2-2; a weak D match, TRBD2 (5 bases). Trimming shortened V by 2 bases and J by 9 bases, and 10 bases separated the two germline ends. Germline V gene lookup returns CDR1 MDHEN and CDR2 SYDVKM. The CDR3 contains 13 residues. As DNA, the CDR3 is TGTGCCAGCAGTTTACTCAGAGGGAGGGAGCTGTTTTTT. Protein sequence: CASSLLRGRELFF.

This clonotype was recorded at least ten times. CDR3 sequence reads: CASSLLASGSKQYF. DNA for the CDR3: TGTGCCAGCAGCTTATTAGCTAGCGGGAGCAAGCAGTACTTC. The rearrangement joins TRBV11-2 to TRBJ2-7, with 10 positions matching TRBD2. The length of the CDR3 is 14 residues. CDR1 and CDR2 from the germline V gene are SGHAT and FQNNGV. Trimming cost V 2 bases and J 8 bases; bases outside gene matches: 6.

A note on this clonotype: Germline is not matched at one junction end, which may reflect a read error. This rearrangement joins TRBV28 to TRBJ2-3; D is ambiguous. CDR3 length: 11 residues. Germline V gives CDR1 MDHEN, CDR2 SYDVKM. CDR3: CTSSPHDTQYF. The CDR3 bases are TGTACCAGCAGTCCGCACGATACGCAGTATTTT.

Concerning this clonotype itself: A single base separates this from a much larger clone, so it may be a read error. Without the conserved terminal phenylalanine or tryptophan, this CDR3 likely stems from a read error. V and J are TRBV4-1 and TRBJ2-1; either TRBD1 or TRBD2 may supply D (5 bases each). The V and J ends lost 1 base and 4 bases respectively, with 14 bases between them. The CDR3 is 16 amino acids. Germline CDR1 and CDR2: MGHRA and YSYEKL. The CDR3 nucleotides are TGCGCCAGCAGCCAAGCCTTCGGGACGGAGTACAATGAGCAGTTCTCC. It translates to CASSQAFGTEYNEQFS.